Below, 14 T cell receptor beta chains from the same sample are listed, as sequenced in a study of cytotoxic CD8 clonotypes in ibrutinib-treated CLL. Using immunoSEQ multiplex PCR, the repertoire was profiled, and TCRdb retains in-frame clones only, with some absent. The sample records some 65,000 clones, approximately 57% being singletons. Material: PBMCs, obtained after 12 months of ibrutinib treatment. The receptor set was obtained from a human donor with chronic lymphocytic leukemia.

This clone has just a few counts. The gene calls are TRBV10-3 and TRBJ1-1, with 8 positions matching TRBD1. V was pared by 7 bases and J by 6 bases, with 7 bases of the junction left unmatched. CDR1 is ENHRY and CDR2 is SYGVKD in the germline V gene. This CDR3 has 13 amino acids. The CDR3 region has the DNA TGTGCCATCACGACAGGGGAGGGAGCTGAAGCTTTCTTT. It yields the protein CAITTGEGAEAFF.

The V and J genes are TRBV6-5 and TRBJ2-7; tentative D call: TRBD2 (5 bases). Germline V CDR1 and CDR2: MNHEY, SVGAGI. Trimming took 5 bases from V and 3 from J, leaving 5 bases between them. CDR3 length equals 11 residues. CDR3 sequence reads: CASSGLYEQYF. CDR3 nucleotides: TGTGCCAGCAGTGGACTCTACGAGCAGTACTTC.

This sequence joins TRBV4-1 and TRBJ2-3, with D possibly being TRBD2 (6 bases). In germline, CDR1 is MGHRA, CDR2 YSYEKL. CDR3 length equals 15 residues. V gave up 3 bases and J gave up 2 bases, with 12 bases separating them. Here the CDR3 DNA reads TGCGCCAGCAGCCAGGCTAGCGAGGCCACAGATACGCAGTATTTT. Its translation is CASSQASEATDTQYF.

This sequence joins TRBV5-1 and TRBJ2-2; the D call may be TRBD1 or TRBD2 (5 bases each). The germline gives CDR1 SGHRS, CDR2 YFSETQ. CDR3 size: 15 residues. Trimming took off 0 bases at V and 3 bases at J, with 9 bases between the two ends. CDR3 loop: CASSLEGPDTGELFF. CDR3 nucleotides: TGCGCCAGCAGCTTGGAGGGACCAGACACCGGGGAGCTGTTTTTT.

The V gene is TRBV7-6, the J gene TRBJ2-2; tentatively, D is TRBD1 (5 bases). Germline loops: CDR1 SGHVS, CDR2 FNYEAQ. Trimming took 5 bases from V and 4 from J, leaving 14 bases between them. The CDR3 sequence is 15 residues long. Here the CDR3 reads CASSPMGQITGELFF. CDR3 bases: TGTGCCAGCAGCCCCATGGGGCAGATCACCGGGGAGCTGTTTTTT.

This sequence joins TRBV19 and TRBJ1-5; D perhaps matches TRBD1 (5 bases). Trimming took 6 bases from V and 2 from J, leaving 11 bases between them. The CDR3 consists of 14 residues. Per the germline V gene, CDR1 is LNHDA and CDR2 is SQIVND (reference sequence). CDR3 sequence reads: CASRGPVGNQPQHF. The DNA for the CDR3 is TGTGCCAGTAGGGGACCCGTCGGCAATCAGCCCCAGCATTTT.

This sequence joins TRBV2 and TRBJ1-1; 7 bases agree with TRBD1. The CDR3 spans 18 residues. V lost 4 bases and J lost 7; bases outside the gene matches: 21. Germline V gene lookup returns CDR1 SNHLY and CDR2 FYNNEI. The CDR3 bases are TGTGCCAGCAGTGGCAGGGGGGCGCGTGGTTTCCCCTTGGTTGAAGCTTTCTTT. It is translated as CASSGRGARGFPLVEAFF.

CDR3 sequence (DNA): TGTGCCAGCAGTGAAGTTGGGGGAACAGATACGCAGTATTTT. It codes for CASSEVGGTDTQYF. This chain joins TRBV2 and TRBJ2-3; D is tentatively TRBD1 or TRBD2 (5 bases each). This CDR3 region has 14 residues. Germline V lookup: CDR1 SNHLY, CDR2 FYNNEI. V lost 1 base, J lost 3 bases, and 8 bases lay in between.

The V gene is TRBV6-6, the J gene TRBJ2-1; TRBD2 matches 9 bases. The CDR3 is 16 residues long. V lost 0 bases to trimming and J lost 8 bases; unmatched junction nucleotides: 8. The germline gives CDR1 MNHNY, CDR2 SVGAGI (reference sequence). CDR3 in DNA: TGTGCCAGCAGTTACTCGAGCGGGGGGTCTCTCGATGAGCAGTTCTTC. As protein: CASSYSSGGSLDEQFF.

This chain links TRBV6-5 with TRBJ1-1; 8 positions match TRBD1. Germline-derived CDR1 and CDR2 are MNHEY and SVGAGI. V shed 6 bases, J shed 4 bases, and the junction held 4 bases outside the gene matches. The CDR3 runs 13 residues. In DNA form, the CDR3 reads TGTGCCAGCAGCGGACAGGGCCCCACTGAAGCTTTCTTT. Its protein product is CASSGQGPTEAFF.

The V call is TRBV5-1, the J call TRBJ2-3; 9 bases line up with TRBD2. Losses at the gene ends were 1 base for V and 1 base for J; bases not matched to a gene: 4. The CDR3 is 16 amino acids. Germline assignment: CDR1 SGHRS and CDR2 YFSETQ. The CDR3 region is CASSLTRGGRTDTQYF. The CDR3 DNA reads TGCGCCAGCAGCTTGACGCGGGGGGGCCGCACAGATACGCAGTATTTT.

At least ten counts were recorded for this clone. V is TRBV6-5 and J is TRBJ1-2; D possibly corresponds to TRBD1 (6 bases). Germline lookup yields CDR1 MNHEY and CDR2 SVGAGI. The length of the CDR3 is 15 residues. The V gene lost 0 bases and the J gene lost 7 bases, with 15 bases spanning the gap. In nucleotides, the CDR3 is TGTGCCAGCAGTTACTCTGGGACAACGTCAGGTGGCTACACCTTC. Amino acids: CASSYSGTTSGGYTF.

V and J are TRBV18 and TRBJ2-1, with 7 bases lining up with TRBD2. Germline V gene lookup returns CDR1 KGHSH and CDR2 LQKENI. V shed 3 bases and J 5 bases; nucleotides not matched to a gene: 10. The CDR3 is 16 amino acids. The CDR3 DNA reads as TGTGCCAGCTCACCGGTTAAGCGGGGAGGTCACAATGAGCAGTTCTTC. Protein product: CASSPVKRGGHNEQFF.

This chain connects TRBV6-6 to TRBJ2-7, with 9 bases fitting TRBD1. Germline lookup yields CDR1 MNHNY and CDR2 SVGAGI (reference sequence). CDR3 length: 13 amino acids. With 8 bases clipped from V and 6 bases from J, the junction kept 8 bases outside the gene matches. This CDR3 is CASLGQGMFEQYF. The CDR3 DNA reads as TGTGCCAGCCTCGGACAGGGGATGTTCGAGCAGTACTTC.